A selection of T cell receptor beta chains follows, all from one sample in a study of T cell responses to AZD1222 COVID-19 vaccine. TCRdb's copy holds only in-frame clones and misses some; the assay was immunoSEQ multiplex PCR. Of some 99,000 clones listed, roughly nine tenths were seen once; the top ten hold over 6.5%. Material: peripheral blood, obtained on day 0 of AZD1222 vaccination. The origin of the receptors is an adult in good health. The CDR3 runs from the conserved cysteine through the conserved F or W. Each record gives: D gene, clone size, J gene, V gene, CDR3 DNA, CDR3 protein. The D gene is left open where the match is weak. Where a row states a size, it is once, few, many or the class of an expanded clone; other rows omit it.

d_call: -
clone_size: -
j_call: TRBJ2-7
v_call: TRBV6-5
cdr3_nt: TGTGCCAGCAGTAGACAGGCCAACTCCTACGAGCAGTACTTC
cdr3_aa: CASSRQANSYEQYF

d_call: -
clone_size: -
j_call: TRBJ1-1
v_call: TRBV30
cdr3_nt: TGTGCCTGGAGTGTATGGCCGGGGGGGGACACTGAAGCTTTCTTT
cdr3_aa: CAWSVWPGGDTEAFF

d_call: -
clone_size: -
j_call: TRBJ2-1
v_call: TRBV19
cdr3_nt: TGTGCCAGTAGTACCCGGGATAGTGTGGGTGAGCAGTTCTTC
cdr3_aa: CASSTRDSVGEQFF

d_call: -
clone_size: -
j_call: TRBJ1-2
v_call: TRBV4-3
cdr3_nt: TGCGCCAGCAGCCAAGGCGGACAGAACTATGGCTACACCTTC
cdr3_aa: CASSQGGQNYGYTF

d_call: TRBD1
clone_size: -
j_call: TRBJ1-3
v_call: TRBV23-1
cdr3_nt: TGCGCCAGCAGTCATACCGGGACAGCCCTTGGAAACACCATATATTTT
cdr3_aa: CASSHTGTALGNTIYF

d_call: TRBD1
clone_size: -
j_call: TRBJ2-7
v_call: TRBV2
cdr3_nt: TGTGCCAGCGGACAGGGGGCCTTAGGGTACGAGCAGTACTTC
cdr3_aa: CASGQGALGYEQYF

d_call: -
clone_size: -
j_call: TRBJ1-3
v_call: TRBV4-3
cdr3_nt: TGCGCCAGCAGCGTAGGGGGTTCTGGAAACACCATATATTTT
cdr3_aa: CASSVGGSGNTIYF

d_call: TRBD1
clone_size: few
j_call: TRBJ1-2
v_call: TRBV4-1
cdr3_nt: TGCGCCAGCAGCCAAGAGGACAGGATTATCTATGGCTACACCTTC
cdr3_aa: CASSQEDRIIYGYTF

d_call: TRBD2
clone_size: once
j_call: TRBJ2-7
v_call: TRBV3-1/TRBV3-2
cdr3_nt: TGTGCCAGCAGCCGGGACTACTCCTACGAGCAGTACTTC
cdr3_aa: CASSRDYSYEQYF

d_call: -
clone_size: -
j_call: TRBJ1-5
v_call: TRBV19
cdr3_nt: TGTGCCAGTAGTTTGGGACACCACGAAGCCCCCAATCAGCCCCAGCATTTT
cdr3_aa: CASSLGHHEAPNQPQHF

d_call: -
clone_size: -
j_call: TRBJ2-1
v_call: TRBV9
cdr3_nt: TGTGCCAGCAGCGTAGATGGACGTTACAATGAGCAGTTCTTC
cdr3_aa: CASSVDGRYNEQFF

d_call: -
clone_size: -
j_call: TRBJ1-1
v_call: TRBV30
cdr3_nt: TGTGCCTGGAGTTCCGACAGGAACACTGAAGCTTTCTTT
cdr3_aa: CAWSSDRNTEAFF

d_call: -
clone_size: -
j_call: TRBJ1-1
v_call: TRBV29-1
cdr3_nt: TGCAGCGCCCGGACTCAAACGAACACTGAAGCTTTCTTT
cdr3_aa: CSARTQTNTEAFF

d_call: -
clone_size: -
j_call: TRBJ2-3
v_call: TRBV6-2/TRBV6-3
cdr3_nt: TGTGCCAGCAGTCTATCCCTAGGGGGGGCCCCAGATACGCAGTATTTT
cdr3_aa: CASSLSLGGAPDTQYF

d_call: -
clone_size: -
j_call: TRBJ2-3
v_call: TRBV7-3
cdr3_nt: TGTGCCAGCAGCCGGGGGGCCACAGATACGCAGTATTTT
cdr3_aa: CASSRGATDTQYF

d_call: TRBD2
clone_size: -
j_call: TRBJ2-7
v_call: TRBV9
cdr3_nt: TGTGCCAGCAGCGTAGGGTCTAGCGGGGCGTACTACGAGCAGTACTTC
cdr3_aa: CASSVGSSGAYYEQYF

d_call: -
clone_size: -
j_call: TRBJ2-7
v_call: TRBV12-3/TRBV12-4
cdr3_nt: TGTGCCAGCAGCCAAACACTCTACGAGCAGTACTTC
cdr3_aa: CASSQTLYEQYF

d_call: -
clone_size: -
j_call: TRBJ1-1
v_call: TRBV18
cdr3_nt: TGTGCCAGCTCACCAGGGGGAAGAACTGAAGCTTTCTTT
cdr3_aa: CASSPGGRTEAFF

d_call: -
clone_size: -
j_call: TRBJ2-5
v_call: TRBV19
cdr3_nt: TGTGCCAGTAGTGTAGGGTATGGGGAGACCCAGTACTTC
cdr3_aa: CASSVGYGETQYF

d_call: -
clone_size: -
j_call: TRBJ2-2
v_call: TRBV27
cdr3_nt: TGTGCCAGCACCCTAACGGTCTCTCATGGGACCGGGGAGCTGTTTTTT
cdr3_aa: CASTLTVSHGTGELFF

d_call: -
clone_size: -
j_call: TRBJ1-2
v_call: TRBV30
cdr3_nt: TGTGCCTGGAGTCCCGGCCCCTATGGCTACACCTTC
cdr3_aa: CAWSPGPYGYTF

d_call: -
clone_size: once
j_call: TRBJ2-1
v_call: TRBV7-6
cdr3_nt: TGTGCCAGCAGCTTATACTACAATGAGCAGTTCTTC
cdr3_aa: CASSLYYNEQFF

d_call: -
clone_size: -
j_call: TRBJ2-7
v_call: TRBV11-2
cdr3_nt: TGTGCCAGCAGCTTAGGGGTCGGGGAGCAGTACTTC
cdr3_aa: CASSLGVGEQYF

d_call: -
clone_size: -
j_call: TRBJ1-1
v_call: TRBV7-6
cdr3_nt: TGTGCCAGCAGTCCGGACGGGGAATGGGCGAACACTGAAGCTTTCTTT
cdr3_aa: CASSPDGEWANTEAFF

d_call: -
clone_size: -
j_call: TRBJ2-1
v_call: TRBV12-3/TRBV12-4
cdr3_nt: TGTGCCAGCAGTTTCATTTCCAATGAGCAGTTCTTC
cdr3_aa: CASSFISNEQFF

d_call: TRBD1
clone_size: once
j_call: TRBJ1-2
v_call: TRBV5-1
cdr3_nt: TGCGCCAGCAGCCAAAGGGGACAGGACTATGGCTACACCTTC
cdr3_aa: CASSQRGQDYGYTF

d_call: -
clone_size: -
j_call: TRBJ2-3
v_call: TRBV15
cdr3_nt: TGTGCCACCAGCGCACCCCGACTGGGCACAGATACGCAGTATTTT
cdr3_aa: CATSAPRLGTDTQYF

d_call: TRBD1
clone_size: -
j_call: TRBJ1-1
v_call: TRBV5-1
cdr3_nt: TGCGCCAGCAGCTTGGACAGGGGAAATACTGAAGCTTTCTTT
cdr3_aa: CASSLDRGNTEAFF

d_call: -
clone_size: -
j_call: TRBJ2-5
v_call: TRBV5-1
cdr3_nt: TGCGCCAGCAGCTTGGCGGGAGACCTCCAAGAGACCCAGTACTTC
cdr3_aa: CASSLAGDLQETQYF

d_call: TRBD1
clone_size: once
j_call: TRBJ1-2
v_call: TRBV11-2
cdr3_nt: TGTGCCAGCGGCCCCTCAAGGGGGCTCGTGTATGGCTACACCTTC
cdr3_aa: CASGPSRGLVYGYTF

d_call: -
clone_size: -
j_call: TRBJ1-4
v_call: TRBV7-9
cdr3_nt: TGTGCCAGCCGATCCGCCTCCGCCTGGGATGAAAAACTGTTTTTT
cdr3_aa: CASRSASAWDEKLFF

d_call: TRBD1
clone_size: -
j_call: TRBJ1-2
v_call: TRBV29-1
cdr3_nt: TGCAGCGCCTCGGGACAGGGAACTAACTATGGCTACACCTTC
cdr3_aa: CSASGQGTNYGYTF

d_call: -
clone_size: -
j_call: TRBJ2-7
v_call: TRBV5-5
cdr3_nt: TGTGCCAGCAGCCCCGCCGGGAACGAGCAGTACTTC
cdr3_aa: CASSPAGNEQYF

d_call: TRBD2
clone_size: -
j_call: TRBJ2-1
v_call: TRBV4-1
cdr3_nt: TGCGCCAGCAGCCAAGTCACTAGCGGGGTCTACAATGAGCAGTTCTTC
cdr3_aa: CASSQVTSGVYNEQFF

d_call: TRBD1
clone_size: -
j_call: TRBJ1-4
v_call: TRBV6-5
cdr3_nt: TGTGCCAGCAAGGGACAGCCTAATGAAAAACTGTTTTTT
cdr3_aa: CASKGQPNEKLFF

d_call: -
clone_size: -
j_call: TRBJ2-4
v_call: TRBV7-9
cdr3_nt: TGTGCCAGCAGCCCCCGACAGACACTAGCCAAAAACATTCAGTACTTC
cdr3_aa: CASSPRQTLAKNIQYF

d_call: -
clone_size: -
j_call: TRBJ2-1
v_call: TRBV5-4
cdr3_nt: TGTGCCAGCAGCTTCGGACTATCGCCAGCGGATGAGCAGTTCTTC
cdr3_aa: CASSFGLSPADEQFF

d_call: -
clone_size: -
j_call: TRBJ1-1
v_call: TRBV27
cdr3_nt: TGTGCCAGCAGTTTAGATAGGTACAACACTGAAGCTTTCTTT
cdr3_aa: CASSLDRYNTEAFF

d_call: TRBD1
clone_size: -
j_call: TRBJ1-4
v_call: TRBV4-1
cdr3_nt: TGCGCCAGCAGCCAAGATGGGAGGGGGCAAGAAAAACTGTTTTTT
cdr3_aa: CASSQDGRGQEKLFF

d_call: -
clone_size: -
j_call: TRBJ2-5
v_call: TRBV5-1
cdr3_nt: TGCGCCAGCAGCCCCCCACAAGAGACCCAGTACTTC
cdr3_aa: CASSPPQETQYF

d_call: TRBD2
clone_size: -
j_call: TRBJ2-1
v_call: TRBV3-1/TRBV3-2
cdr3_nt: TGTGCCAGCAGCCCAAGACTAGCGGGGGGGATAATGGCTGAGCAGTTCTTC
cdr3_aa: CASSPRLAGGIMAEQFF

d_call: -
clone_size: -
j_call: TRBJ1-6
v_call: TRBV19
cdr3_nt: TGTGCCAGTAGTGGCAGCGGGGGGAGTTCACCCCTCCACTTT
cdr3_aa: CASSGSGGSSPLHF

d_call: TRBD1
clone_size: -
j_call: TRBJ1-1
v_call: TRBV10-3
cdr3_nt: TGTGCCATCAGTGGGGGACAGGGGCACACTGAAGCTTTCTTT
cdr3_aa: CAISGGQGHTEAFF

d_call: -
clone_size: -
j_call: TRBJ2-3
v_call: TRBV11-3
cdr3_nt: TGTGCCAGCAGCTTAGGCCCCTCTGATACGCAGTATTTT
cdr3_aa: CASSLGPSDTQYF

d_call: -
clone_size: -
j_call: TRBJ1-4
v_call: TRBV3-1/TRBV3-2
cdr3_nt: TGTGCCAGCAGCCCCGGTGTCGGGGAAAAACTGTTTTTT
cdr3_aa: CASSPGVGEKLFF

d_call: -
clone_size: -
j_call: TRBJ1-6
v_call: TRBV5-5
cdr3_nt: TGTGCCAGCAGCTTGGAGGGGGTAGCTAATTCACCCCTCCACTTT
cdr3_aa: CASSLEGVANSPLHF

d_call: -
clone_size: -
j_call: TRBJ1-5
v_call: TRBV7-2
cdr3_nt: TGTGCCAGCAGCTCCCAGGGTTCGGGCAATCAGCCCCAGCATTTT
cdr3_aa: CASSSQGSGNQPQHF

d_call: -
clone_size: -
j_call: TRBJ2-5
v_call: TRBV12-3/TRBV12-4
cdr3_nt: TGTGCCAGCAGTCCTCAAGAGACCCAGTACTTC
cdr3_aa: CASSPQETQYF

d_call: -
clone_size: -
j_call: TRBJ1-3
v_call: TRBV29-1
cdr3_nt: TGCAGCGCCGCCAGGGGCCCCCAGGCTGTCTCGATATATTTT
cdr3_aa: CSAARGPQAVSIYF

d_call: -
clone_size: -
j_call: TRBJ2-1
v_call: TRBV11-2
cdr3_nt: TGTGCCAGCAGCCCGGGACATATCTCCTACAATGAGCAGTTCTTC
cdr3_aa: CASSPGHISYNEQFF